The present entry profiles one T cell receptor beta chain with its context. Its antigen remains unidentified. This entry belongs to a study of cytomegalovirus exposure and HLA in healthy donors. At the level of the study: A prior analysis found roughly 100 million unique TCR beta sequences from 170 million or so T cells. General study findings and limits: In vitro, a few CMV-associated chains proved specific for CMV antigens. Trimming of TCR beta V- and J-genes showed a link, identified in a later analysis, to a missense DCLRE1C variant. A later analysis linked about 17,000 TCR beta sequences to HLA alleles at 0.05 false discovery rate.

The CDR3 spans 13 residues. V was trimmed by 3 bases and J by 1 base, leaving 7 bases between them. Germline V CDR1 and CDR2: SNHLY, FYNNEI. Both 60 Vbeta primers and 13 Jbeta primers went into the PCR. Sequenced by immunoSEQ multiplex PCR; TCRdb stores in-frame clones only, minus some. Of about 160,000 clones in the sample, about four fifths were seen once. The sequenced sample was PBMCs. The chain carries TRBV2 and TRBJ2-7; possible D gene TRBD1, 5 bases. The source of this sequence is a girl under 18 in good health and CMV-seropositive. The chain's CDR3 is CASSEQGSYEQYF. CDR3 sequence (DNA): TGTGCCAGCAGTGAGCAGGGATCCTACGAGCAGTACTTC.